This T cell receptor beta chain was retrieved from a study of patients and donors after allogeneic stem cell transplantation. The CDR3 is 12 amino acids. V lost 5 bases and J lost 0, with 4 bases in between. CDR1 is KGHSH and CDR2 is LQKENI in the germline V gene. This clonotype was seen a few times. TCRdb ran MiXCR on the RT-PCR reads and lists one entry per CDR3 protein. Seen here are 190,000 or so distinct CDR3 sequences, roughly two fifths observed once, and the top ten hold approximately 30%. The sequencing sample was made of blood, either unsorted or a sorted T cell fraction (not recorded which). This TCR derives from a human donor who was either an allogeneic HSCT recipient or a stem cell or donor lymphocyte infusion donor (not recorded which). It is not recorded whose cells these are; they may come from a transplant donor. The chain carries TRBV18 and TRBJ1-1; no reliable D call. As DNA, the CDR3 is TGTGCCAGCTCAAAGGTGAACACTGAAGCTTTCTTT. It encodes CASSKVNTEAFF.